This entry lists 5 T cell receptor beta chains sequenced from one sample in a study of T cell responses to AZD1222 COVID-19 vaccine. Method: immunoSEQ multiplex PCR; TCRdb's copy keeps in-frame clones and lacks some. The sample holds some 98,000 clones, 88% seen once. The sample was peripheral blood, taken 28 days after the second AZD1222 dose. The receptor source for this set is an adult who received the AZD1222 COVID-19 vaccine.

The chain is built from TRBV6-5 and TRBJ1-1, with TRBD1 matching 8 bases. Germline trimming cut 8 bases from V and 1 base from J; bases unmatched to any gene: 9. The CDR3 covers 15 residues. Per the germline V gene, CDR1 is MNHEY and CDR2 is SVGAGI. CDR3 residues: CASYPGQVTNTEAFF. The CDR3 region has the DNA TGTGCCAGCTACCCGGGACAGGTCACGAACACTGAAGCTTTCTTT.

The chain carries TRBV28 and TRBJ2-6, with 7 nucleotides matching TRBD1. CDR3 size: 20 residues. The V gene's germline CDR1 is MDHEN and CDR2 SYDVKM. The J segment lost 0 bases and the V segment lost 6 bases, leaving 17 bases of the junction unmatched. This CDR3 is CASRVNQLDRVLSGANVLTF. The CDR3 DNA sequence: TGTGCCAGCAGAGTAAATCAGTTAGACAGGGTCCTCTCTGGGGCCAACGTCCTGACTTTC.

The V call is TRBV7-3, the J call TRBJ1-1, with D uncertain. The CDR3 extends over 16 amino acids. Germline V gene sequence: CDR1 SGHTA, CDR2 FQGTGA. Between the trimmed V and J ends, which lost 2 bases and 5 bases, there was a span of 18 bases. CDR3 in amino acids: CASSLEGLGSGTEAFF. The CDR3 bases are TGTGCCAGCAGCTTAGAGGGTCTTGGGTCGGGGACTGAAGCTTTCTTT.

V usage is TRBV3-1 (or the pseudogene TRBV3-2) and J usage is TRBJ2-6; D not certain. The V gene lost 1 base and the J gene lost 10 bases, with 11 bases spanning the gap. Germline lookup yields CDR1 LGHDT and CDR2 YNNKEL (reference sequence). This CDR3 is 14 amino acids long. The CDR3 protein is CASSQVVVPNVLTF. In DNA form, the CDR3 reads TGTGCCAGCAGCCAAGTTGTCGTACCGAACGTCCTGACTTTC.

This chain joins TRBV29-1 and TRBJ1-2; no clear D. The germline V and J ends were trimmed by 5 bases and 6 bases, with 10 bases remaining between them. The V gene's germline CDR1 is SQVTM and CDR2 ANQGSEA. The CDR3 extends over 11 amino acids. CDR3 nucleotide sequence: TGCAGCGTTCGAATGACTGATGGCTACACCTTC. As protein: CSVRMTDGYTF. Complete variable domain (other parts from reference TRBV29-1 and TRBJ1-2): SAVISQKPSRDICQRGTSLTIQCQVDSQVTMMFWYRQQPGQSLTLIATANQGSEATYESGFVIDKFPISRPNLTFSTLTVSNMSPEDSSIYLCSVRMTDGYTFGSGTRLTVV.